These 19 T cell receptor beta chains were all obtained from the same sample, sequenced in a study of PD-1 blockade in classical Hodgkin lymphoma. Time point given: newly diagnosed, previously untreated cHL patient sample. Libraries were prepared by immunoSEQ multiplex PCR; TCRdb keeps only in-frame clonotypes and omits some of them. The data contain tens of thousands of clones, approximately 93% of them singletons. Sequencing was done on a sample of peripheral blood mononuclear cells (PBMCs). The receptors stem from a human donor with classical Hodgkin lymphoma.

V gene TRBV9 combines with J gene TRBJ2-7; D is possibly TRBD1 (6 bases). CDR3 length: 14 amino acids. The germline CDR1 and CDR2 sequences are SGDLS and YYNGEE. The ends were cut back, 3 bases at V and 6 bases at J, with 16 bases in the middle. CDR3 coding DNA: TGTGCCAGCAGCGAACTACAGGGTTTTCCCGAGCAGTACTTC. This sequence encodes CASSELQGFPEQYF.

This chain links TRBV19 with TRBJ1-4; D ambiguous. The V gene lost 5 bases and the J gene lost 4 bases, with 8 bases spanning the gap. Germline CDR1 and CDR2: LNHDA and SQIVND (reference sequence). This CDR3 contains 13 residues. CDR3 nucleotides: TGTGCCAGTAGTGGGCTGGTTAATGAAAAACTGTTTTTT. Its protein is CASSGLVNEKLFF.

The rearrangement uses TRBV11-3 and TRBJ2-5; D not resolved. Trimming removed 5 bases from V and 2 bases from J, with 12 bases in between. This CDR3 spans 14 amino acids. Germline V gene sequence: CDR1 SGHNT, CDR2 YENEEA. The CDR3 loop reads CASSPNSLQETQYF. The CDR3 DNA follows: TGTGCCAGCAGCCCTAACAGCCTACAAGAGACCCAGTACTTC.

The chain recombines TRBV5-6 with TRBJ1-2, with D possibly being TRBD1 (5 bases). Germline CDR1 reads SGHDT; CDR2 reads YYEEEE. The CDR3 is 13 residues long. Trimming took off 2 bases at V and 6 bases at J, with 11 bases between the two ends. CDR3 amino acids: CASSFGGRDGYTF. The CDR3 DNA follows: TGTGCCAGCAGCTTCGGGGGAAGGGATGGCTACACCTTC. Filled out from reference TRBV5-6 and TRBJ1-2, the complete variable domain reads DAGVTQSPTHLIKTRGQQVTLRCSPKSGHDTVSWYQQALGQGPQFIFQYYEEEERQRGNFPDRFSGHQFPNYSSELNVNALLLGDSALYLCASSFGGRDGYTFGSGTRLTVV.

The V call is TRBV5-6, the J call TRBJ2-7; 9 bases match TRBD2. Germline CDR1 and CDR2: SGHDT and YYEEEE. After removal of 2 bases from V and 0 bases from J, the junction contained 9 bases not matched to a gene. CDR3 length: 17 residues. The CDR3 reads CASSFGGRALSSYEQYF. CDR3 nucleotide sequence: TGTGCCAGCAGCTTCGGCGGGAGGGCCCTAAGCTCCTACGAGCAGTACTTC.

This chain links TRBV4-3 with TRBJ2-5; TRBD2 is a possible D gene (5 bases). The J call may be mistaken, given a closer DNA end match to TRBJ2-7. The CDR3 has 14 amino acids. Germline V gives CDR1 LGHNA, CDR2 YSLEER. The CDR3 region is CASSQDRGSYEQYF. The CDR3 bases are TGCGCCAGCAGCCAAGATCGGGGTTCCTACGAGCAGTACTTC.

The chain joins TRBV19 to TRBJ2-2; D is unclear. Germline CDR1 and CDR2: LNHDA and SQIVND (reference sequence). This CDR3 has 11 residues. Trimming pared 5 bases from V and 4 bases from J, leaving 2 bases between. The CDR3 DNA is TGTGCCAGTAGTTTCACCGGGGAGCTGTTTTTT. It specifies CASSFTGELFF.

This rearrangement joins TRBV2 to TRBJ1-6, with D hard to call. Germline V gene lookup returns CDR1 SNHLY and CDR2 FYNNEI. The CDR3 covers 16 residues. V was clipped by 2 bases and J by 10 bases, with 18 bases between them. The CDR3 DNA is TGTGCCAGCAGTGAAAGAGGTGCACTATTTTACTCACCCCTCCACTTT. It codes for CASSERGALFYSPLHF.

V usage is TRBV4-1 and J usage is TRBJ2-1; D may be TRBD1 or TRBD2 (5 bases each). Germline V gives CDR1 MGHRA, CDR2 YSYEKL. The CDR3 runs to 17 residues. The V end lost 5 bases, the J end lost 5 bases, and 22 bases lay between the germline ends. The CDR3 DNA sequence: TGCGCCAGCAGCTCGGGACGTTTGACGCCCCCCGACAATGAGCAGTTCTTC. It yields the protein CASSSGRLTPPDNEQFF.

The chain links TRBV5-1 to TRBJ2-5; D is perhaps TRBD1 or TRBD2 (5 bases each). The DNA matches TRBJ2-7 better at its end, which makes the J call doubtful. Germline V lookup: CDR1 SGHRS, CDR2 YFSETQ. This CDR3 has 14 residues. The CDR3 region has the DNA TGCGCCAGCAGCTTGCAGGGACCAGGGTACGAGCAGTACTTC. Amino acid sequence: CASSLQGPGYEQYF.

The chain couples TRBV27 to TRBJ2-1; 10 nucleotides match TRBD2. Trimming at V came to 5 bases and at J to 4 bases, leaving 8 bases not matched to a gene. There are 16 residues in the CDR3. CDR1 is MNHEY, CDR2 SMNVEV, per germline (reference sequence). The CDR3 sequence is CASSPSGLAVYNEQFF. The CDR3 DNA sequence: TGTGCCAGCAGTCCATCCGGACTAGCGGTTTACAATGAGCAGTTCTTC.

The CDR3 bases are TGTGCCAGCAGCTTAATGGGAACGAACACTGAAGCTTTCTTT. This sequence encodes CASSLMGTNTEAFF. The chain joins TRBV7-2 to TRBJ1-1; no firm D call. With 2 bases removed from V and 1 base from J, the gap between germline ends came to 8 bases. The CDR3 extends over 14 amino acids. The germline CDR1 and CDR2 sequences are SGHTA and FQGNSA.

This clone occurred once. V usage is TRBV28 and J usage is TRBJ1-2, with no clear D. From germline, CDR1 is MDHEN and CDR2 SYDVKM. V shed 2 bases and J shed 4 bases, with 5 bases lying between them. The length of the CDR3 is 12 residues. The CDR3, as DNA: TGTGCCAGCAGTTTAAAGGGCTATGGCTACACCTTC. It translates to CASSLKGYGYTF.

The chain couples TRBV6-5 to TRBJ2-7; TRBD2 matches at 8 bases. After removal of 6 bases from V and 0 bases from J, the junction contained 7 bases not matched to a gene. The CDR3 runs to 15 residues. Germline V gives CDR1 MNHEY, CDR2 SVGAGI. The CDR3 DNA sequence: TGTGCCAGCAGATTAGCGGGGTCGAACTCCTACGAGCAGTACTTC. Translated, it gives CASRLAGSNSYEQYF.

The J gene is TRBJ1-2, the V gene TRBV6-4; TRBD1 matches 9 bases. Germline CDR1 is MRHNA and CDR2 is SNTAGT. The CDR3 sequence is 17 residues long. V was clipped by 4 bases and J by 7 bases; unmatched bases: 16. The chain's CDR3 is CASSALPGTGNFSGYTF. The CDR3 region has the DNA TGTGCCAGCAGTGCCCTACCAGGGACAGGGAACTTTAGTGGCTACACCTTC.

This chain connects TRBV7-9 to TRBJ2-1; D is possibly TRBD2 (6 bases). Germline assignment: CDR1 SEHNR and CDR2 FQNEAQ (reference sequence). The V and J ends lost 7 bases and 0 bases respectively, with 16 bases between them. This CDR3 contains 16 residues. The CDR3: CASTILRGSSYNEQFF. The CDR3 DNA follows: TGTGCCAGCACCATTTTGCGGGGTAGCTCCTACAATGAGCAGTTCTTC.

The gene calls are TRBV6-6 and TRBJ1-4; D unclear. Trimming took 0 bases from V and 8 from J, leaving 10 bases between them. The germline CDR1 and CDR2 sequences are MNHNY and SVGAGI (reference sequence). The CDR3 sequence is 14 residues long. The CDR3 coding sequence is TGTGCCAGCAGTTACTCCTCCCAAGGCGAAAAACTGTTTTTT. Its translation is CASSYSSQGEKLFF.

The genes are TRBV5-4 and TRBJ2-7, with a weak D call TRBD1 (6 bases). CDR1 SGHNT and CDR2 YYREEE come from the germline V gene (reference sequence). The CDR3 sequence is 16 residues long. Between the trimmed V and J ends, which lost 0 bases and 2 bases, there was a span of 15 bases. This CDR3 reads CASSLGGIQGAYEQYF. CDR3 DNA: TGTGCCAGCAGCTTGGGGGGCATACAGGGAGCCTACGAGCAGTACTTC.

This sequence joins TRBV2 and TRBJ2-3; D unresolved. The CDR3 has 15 amino acids. The V end lost 6 bases, the J end lost 10 bases, and 23 bases lay between the germline ends. Per germline, CDR1 SNHLY and CDR2 FYNNEI. The CDR3 DNA reads as TGTGCCAGCAGCGGCGTCGACTCCTCCCTCGGTGCGCAGTATTTT. Amino acid sequence: CASSGVDSSLGAQYF.